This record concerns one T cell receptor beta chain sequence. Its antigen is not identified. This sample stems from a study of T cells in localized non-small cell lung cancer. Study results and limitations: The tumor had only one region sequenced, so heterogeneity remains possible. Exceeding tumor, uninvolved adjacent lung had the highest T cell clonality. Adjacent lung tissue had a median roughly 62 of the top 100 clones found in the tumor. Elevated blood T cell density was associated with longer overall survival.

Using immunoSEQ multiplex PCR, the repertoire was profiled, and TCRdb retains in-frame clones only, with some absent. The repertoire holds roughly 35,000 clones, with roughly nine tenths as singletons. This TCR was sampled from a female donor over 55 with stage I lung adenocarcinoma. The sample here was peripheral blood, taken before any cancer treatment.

CDR3 loop: CASSLDGALSTDTQYF. The CDR3, as DNA: TGTGCCAGCAGCTTAGACGGGGCCCTTAGCACAGATACGCAGTATTTT. The chain carries TRBV7-9 and TRBJ2-3, with D possibly being TRBD1 or TRBD2 (5 bases each). Deletions cut 1 base from V and 0 bases from J, with 11 bases between. Per the germline V gene, CDR1 is SEHNR and CDR2 is FQNEAQ (reference sequence). The CDR3 extends over 16 amino acids.